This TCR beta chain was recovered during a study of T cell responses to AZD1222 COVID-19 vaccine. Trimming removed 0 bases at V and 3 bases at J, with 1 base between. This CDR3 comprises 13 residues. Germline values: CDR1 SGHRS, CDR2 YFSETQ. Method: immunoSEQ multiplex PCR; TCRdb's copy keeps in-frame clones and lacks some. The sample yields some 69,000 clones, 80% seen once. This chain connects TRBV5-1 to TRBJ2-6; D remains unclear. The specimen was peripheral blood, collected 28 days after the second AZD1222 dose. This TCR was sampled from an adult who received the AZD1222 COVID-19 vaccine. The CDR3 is CASSLDGANVLTF. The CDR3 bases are TGCGCCAGCAGCTTGGATGGGGCCAACGTCCTGACTTTC.